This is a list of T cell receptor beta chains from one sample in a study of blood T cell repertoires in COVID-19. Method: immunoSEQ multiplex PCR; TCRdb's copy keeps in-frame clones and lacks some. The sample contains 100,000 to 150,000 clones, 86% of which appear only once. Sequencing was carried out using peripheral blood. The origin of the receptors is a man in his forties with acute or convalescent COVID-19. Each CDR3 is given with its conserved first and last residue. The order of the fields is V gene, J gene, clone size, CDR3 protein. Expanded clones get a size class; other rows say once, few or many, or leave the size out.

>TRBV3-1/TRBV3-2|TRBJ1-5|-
CASSRGTGGNQPQHF
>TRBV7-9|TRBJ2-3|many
CASSLDSLGASTDTQYF
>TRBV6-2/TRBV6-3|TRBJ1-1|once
CASSGPGTLNTEAFF
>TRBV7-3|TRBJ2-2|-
CASSRDSGNTGELFF
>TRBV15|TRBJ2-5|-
CATSSVPDPRVGTQYF
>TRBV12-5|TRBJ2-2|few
CASGPPTPGQGRTGELFF
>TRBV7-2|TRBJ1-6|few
CASSFQGANSPLHF
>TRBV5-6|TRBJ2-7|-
CASSLSSGSPYEQYF
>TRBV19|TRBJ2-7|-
CASSTLWGQASYEQYF
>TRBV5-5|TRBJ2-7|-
CASSRDFYEQYF
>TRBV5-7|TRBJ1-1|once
CASRIISTVNTEAFF
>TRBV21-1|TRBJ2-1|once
CASSKEAGIRANEQFF
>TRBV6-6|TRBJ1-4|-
CASSFQGGDEKLFF
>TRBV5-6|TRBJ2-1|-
CASSLDSHNEQFF
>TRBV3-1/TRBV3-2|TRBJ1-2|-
CASSQAGEGYTF
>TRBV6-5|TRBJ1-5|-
CASSVDSINQPQHF
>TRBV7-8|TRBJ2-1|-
CASSLPPINILGGENEQFF
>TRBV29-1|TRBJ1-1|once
CSVDAAPAFF
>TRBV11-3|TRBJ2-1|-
CASSLAGGLSEQFF
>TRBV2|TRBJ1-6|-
CASIGRADSPLHF
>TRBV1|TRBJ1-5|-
CTPFPGSDKYSNQPQHF
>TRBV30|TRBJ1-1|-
CAAVDRTGTEAFF
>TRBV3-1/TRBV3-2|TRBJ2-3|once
CASRPLDADTQYF
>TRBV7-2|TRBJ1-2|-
CASSLEHRGHDGYTF